This T cell receptor (beta chain) originates from a study of blood T cell repertoires in COVID-19. J was trimmed by 2 bases and V by 5 bases; bases with no gene match: 12. CDR1 SGHTA and CDR2 FQGNSA come from the germline V gene. The CDR3 covers 18 residues. Original processing notes: Counts of nucleated cells, estimated from reference gene primer amplification, were obtained. Produced via immunoSEQ multiplex PCR; TCRdb's table is partial and in-frame only. For V, J and clone size, that table is used; D and trimming come from the DNA. Of approximately 50,000 clones listed, about 92% are singletons. V and J are TRBV7-2 and TRBJ2-3; 11 bases align to TRBD2. Sequencing was carried out using peripheral blood. The TCR sequence derives from a woman older than 75 with acute or convalescent COVID-19. The CDR3, as DNA: TGTGCCAGCAGCCCCTCCCGCTGGACTAGCGGGTTCACAGATACGCAGTATTTT. Translated, it gives CASSPSRWTSGFTDTQYF.